These 27 T cell receptor beta chains were sequenced from one sample in a study of shared clonotypes between healthy human individuals. Sequencing was performed with immunoSEQ multiplex PCR; in TCRdb, only in-frame clones are kept and a portion is missing. The sample yields approximately 2,300,000 clones, under 95% seen once. The sample comprised naive CD4+ T cells from PBMCs. Subset in this sample: CD45RA+ positively selected. The receptor set was obtained from a man between 18 and 29 years old in good health. Some clones in this sample may be carry-over from other donors' samples.

The rearrangement links TRBV5-1 to TRBJ2-1; 8 nucleotides match TRBD2. The germline gives CDR1 SGHRS, CDR2 YFSETQ. J was trimmed by 8 bases and V by 0 bases; bases with no gene match: 7. CDR3 length: 15 residues. DNA of the CDR3: TGCGCCAGCAGCTTGGGCGGCGGGAGGATGGATGAGCAGTTCTTC. Protein sequence: CASSLGGGRMDEQFF.

The CDR3 sequence is CASMPGQGDEQYF. The DNA for the CDR3 is TGTGCCAGTATGCCGGGACAGGGAGACGAGCAGTACTTC. V is TRBV19 and J is TRBJ2-7, with TRBD1 matching over 9 bases. The CDR3 has 13 amino acids. Germline CDR1 and CDR2: LNHDA and SQIVND (reference sequence). The trim removed 7 bases at V and 5 bases at J, leaving 6 bases unmatched.

V and J are TRBV5-1 and TRBJ2-3, with no clear D. Trimming shortened V by 0 bases and J by 0 bases, and 8 bases separated the two germline ends. The V gene's germline CDR1 is SGHRS and CDR2 YFSETQ. The CDR3 has 15 residues. The CDR3 spells CASSLGFTSTDTQYF. DNA of the CDR3: TGCGCCAGCAGCTTGGGCTTTACTAGCACAGATACGCAGTATTTT.

The chain has TRBV7-7 and TRBJ2-5; D gene uncertain. V was trimmed by 5 bases and J by 2 bases, leaving 12 bases between them. Germline-derived CDR1 and CDR2 are SSHAT and FNYEAQ (reference sequence). This CDR3 region has 14 residues. CDR3 DNA sequence: TGTGCCAGCAGCGGCCAAGGAAGGCAAGAGACCCAGTACTTC. Translating gives CASSGQGRQETQYF.

The V gene is TRBV11-2, the J gene TRBJ2-7; 7 bases match TRBD2. V trimming: 1 base; J trimming: 2 bases; junction bases outside the gene matches: 2. This CDR3 comprises 14 residues. Germline-derived CDR1 and CDR2 are SGHAT and FQNNGV. In nucleotides, the CDR3 is TGTGCCAGCAGCTTAGGGGGAGGGACCTACGAGCAGTACTTC. This sequence encodes CASSLGGGTYEQYF.

This chain uses TRBV11-1 with TRBJ1-3; D is ambiguous. Germline V gene data show CDR1 as SGHAT and CDR2 as FQDESV (reference sequence). V was clipped by 3 bases and J by 2 bases, with 14 bases between them. CDR3 length: 16 amino acids. The CDR3 protein is CASSFTGGGTGNTIYF. For the CDR3, the DNA is TGTGCCAGCAGCTTTACCGGCGGCGGGACTGGAAACACCATATATTTT. Based on the CDR3 plus reference TRBV11-1 and TRBJ1-3, the full variable domain is EAEVAQSPRYKITEKSQAVAFWCDPISGHATLYWYRQILGQGPELLVQFQDESVVDDSQLPKDRFSAERLKGVDSTLKIQPAELGDSAMYLCASSFTGGGTGNTIYFGEGSWLTVV.

This clone appeared once. The chain is built from TRBV18 and TRBJ2-7; D not resolved. The V and J ends lost 2 bases and 7 bases respectively, with 15 bases between them. The CDR3 totals 14 residues. Germline CDR1 KGHSH, CDR2 LQKENI. CDR3 amino acids: CASSPVTQGWEQYF. CDR3 in DNA: TGTGCCAGCTCACCAGTGACCCAAGGGTGGGAGCAGTACTTC. Full variable domain (rest looked up from reference TRBV18 and TRBJ2-7): NAGVMQNPRHLVRRRGQEARLRCSPMKGHSHVYWYRQLPEEGLKFMVYLQKENIIDESGMPKERFSAEFPKEGPSILRIQQVVRGDSAAYFCASSPVTQGWEQYFGPGTRLTVT.

The chain recombines TRBV2 with TRBJ2-5, with 8 nucleotides matching TRBD1. The V gene end was trimmed by 6 bases and the J gene end by 2 bases; junction bases not matched to a gene: 8. The CDR3 extends over 15 amino acids. Germline loops: CDR1 SNHLY, CDR2 FYNNEI. The CDR3 sequence: CASRPQGAIQETQYF. The CDR3 DNA reads as TGTGCCAGCAGGCCCCAGGGGGCGATTCAAGAGACCCAGTACTTC.

The genes are TRBV5-1 and TRBJ2-3, with D possibly TRBD1 on 5 matching bases. V lost 4 bases to trimming and J lost 4 bases, with 22 bases between them. The CDR3 extends over 17 amino acids. Germline CDR1 and CDR2: SGHRS and YFSETQ. In DNA form, the CDR3 reads TGCGCCAGCAGCCCCCGCTTGTCAGGGATCAAGGCAGATACGCAGTATTTT. The encoded protein is CASSPRLSGIKADTQYF.

V and J are TRBV28 and TRBJ2-2; a possible D gene is TRBD1 (5 bases). The CDR3 is 14 residues long. CDR1 and CDR2 from the germline V gene are MDHEN and SYDVKM. The V end lost 9 bases, the J end lost 4 bases, and 15 bases lay between the germline ends. The CDR3 loop reads CASTLGVRTGELFF. In DNA, the CDR3 is TGTGCCAGTACCTTAGGGGTTCGCACCGGGGAGCTGTTTTTT.

The V call is TRBV7-8, the J call TRBJ1-1; 7 nucleotides align to TRBD1. CDR1 and CDR2 (germline): SGHVS, FQNEAQ. This CDR3 has 13 amino acids. V was pared by 10 bases and J by 0 bases, with 5 bases of the junction left unmatched. CDR3: CATRDSMNTEAFF. CDR3 bases: TGTGCCACCCGGGACAGCATGAACACTGAAGCTTTCTTT.

The chain is built from TRBV28 and TRBJ1-2; TRBD1 is a possible D gene (6 bases). Germline V gene lookup returns CDR1 MDHEN and CDR2 SYDVKM. The V end was cut by 6 bases, the J end by 4 bases, with 21 bases between. The CDR3 has 16 residues. This chain's CDR3 is CASSQTQGRGSYGYTF. CDR3 coding DNA: TGTGCCAGCAGCCAAACACAGGGTCGCGGCTCCTATGGCTACACCTTC.

CDR3 protein: CASSLRQVSYEQYF. CDR3 in DNA: TGTGCCAGCAGCTTGCGACAGGTCTCCTACGAGCAGTACTTC. The chain uses TRBV7-2 and TRBJ2-7, with D possibly matching TRBD1 (6 bases). This CDR3 is 14 amino acids long. V was pared by 3 bases and J by 0 bases, with 9 bases between. Per the germline V gene, CDR1 is SGHTA and CDR2 is FQGNSA.

The V call is TRBV28, the J call TRBJ2-7; TRBD1 is a possible D gene (6 bases). This CDR3 contains 14 residues. CDR1 MDHEN and CDR2 SYDVKM come from the germline V gene. Trimming shortened V by 10 bases and J by 3 bases, and 19 bases separated the two germline ends. The CDR3 region has the DNA TGTGCCACCCAGAACAGGGCCCGTTTCTACGAGCAGTACTTC. Translated, it gives CATQNRARFYEQYF.

V and J are TRBV5-6 and TRBJ2-3, with 10 bases lining up with TRBD2. Germline CDR1 reads SGHDT; CDR2 reads YYEEEE. V shed 3 bases and J 1 base; nucleotides not matched to a gene: 5. This CDR3 spans 16 amino acids. For the CDR3, the DNA is TGTGCCAGCAGCTCTTACCTAGCGGGAGGCACAGATACGCAGTATTTT. Its translation is CASSSYLAGGTDTQYF.

V and J are TRBV11-2 and TRBJ2-3; 10 bases map to TRBD2. The V gene's germline CDR1 is SGHAT and CDR2 FQNNGV. J was trimmed by 0 bases and V by 5 bases; bases with no gene match: 5. The CDR3 consists of 16 residues. The chain's CDR3 is CASSPGLAASTDTQYF. The CDR3, as DNA: TGTGCCAGCAGCCCCGGACTAGCGGCCAGCACAGATACGCAGTATTTT.

The rearrangement links TRBV27 to TRBJ1-2; 8 nucleotides agree with TRBD1. The CDR3 is made up of 13 amino acids. Germline CDR1 and CDR2: MNHEY and SMNVEV (reference sequence). V lost 9 bases and J lost 6; bases outside the gene matches: 9. The DNA of the CDR3 is TGTGCCAGGGAAGGAGACAGGGGCCATGGCTACACCTTC. Its translation: CAREGDRGHGYTF.

J is TRBJ1-4 and V is TRBV5-1; D possibly corresponds to TRBD1 (6 bases). V shed 3 bases and J shed 4 bases, with 10 bases lying between them. In germline, CDR1 is SGHRS, CDR2 YFSETQ. The CDR3 consists of 14 residues. Here the CDR3 reads CASSWEGGNEKLFF. The CDR3 DNA is TGCGCCAGCAGCTGGGAAGGGGGTAATGAAAAACTGTTTTTT.

A note on this clone: The same CDR3 is also encoded by other DNA sequences in this sample. The chain uses TRBV7-9 and TRBJ1-5; D is ambiguous. CDR1 is SEHNR and CDR2 is FQNEAQ in the germline V gene (reference sequence). The CDR3 is 13 residues long. The germline V and J ends were trimmed by 5 bases and 4 bases, with 9 bases remaining between them. The CDR3 DNA reads TGTGCCAGCAGCCGGGGTTTGAATCAGCCCCAGCATTTT. Its translation: CASSRGLNQPQHF.

V and J are TRBV7-2 and TRBJ1-1; 7 nucleotides agree with TRBD1. The germline V gene encodes CDR1 SGHTA and CDR2 FQGNSA. There are 14 residues in the CDR3. The ends lost 2 bases at V and 7 bases at J; junction bases unmatched: 7. CDR3 amino acids: CASSLKTGLGEAFF. The DNA for the CDR3 is TGTGCCAGCAGCTTAAAGACAGGGCTGGGTGAAGCTTTCTTT.

The chain links TRBV29-1 to TRBJ2-4; D remains ambiguous. Looked up from germline, CDR1 is SQVTM and CDR2 is ANQGSEA. The CDR3 is 12 amino acids. The V end was cut by 5 bases, the J end by 0 bases, with 5 bases between. The DNA of the CDR3 is TGCAGCGTTACAGAAGCCAAAAACATTCAGTACTTC. Translating gives CSVTEAKNIQYF.

The chain employs TRBV30 and TRBJ2-1; D ambiguous. The CDR3 covers 13 residues. Trimming removed 0 bases at V and 9 bases at J, with 12 bases between. Germline CDR1 and CDR2: GTSNPN and SVGIG (reference sequence). CDR3 loop: CAWSVLLPGEQFF. The CDR3 DNA follows: TGTGCCTGGAGTGTACTTCTACCGGGTGAGCAGTTCTTC.

The gene calls are TRBV5-1 and TRBJ2-4; no reliable D call. With 4 bases removed from V and 0 bases from J, the gap between germline ends came to 14 bases. The length of the CDR3 is 16 residues. Germline assignment: CDR1 SGHRS and CDR2 YFSETQ. CDR3 in DNA: TGCGCCAGCAGCCCTGATTATCAACTAGCCAAAAACATTCAGTACTTC. It codes for CASSPDYQLAKNIQYF.

V usage is TRBV6-6 and J usage is TRBJ2-1; possible D gene TRBD2, 5 bases. Trimming pared 2 bases from V and 8 bases from J, leaving 13 bases between. This CDR3 is 14 amino acids long. Per the germline V gene, CDR1 is MNHNY and CDR2 is SVGAGI (reference sequence). CDR3 coding DNA: TGTGCCAGCAGTTACGGAGGCCCTCTCGATGAGCAGTTCTTC. The encoded protein is CASSYGGPLDEQFF.

J is TRBJ2-5 and V is TRBV21-1; TRBD1 was called by the table and not checked on the DNA. TRBV21-1 is a listed pseudogene. The CDR3 contains 14 residues. CDR3 amino acids: CASEHKQGKETQYF. The DNA of the CDR3 is TGTGCCAGCGAACACAAACAGGGGAAAGAGACCCAGTACTTC.

V and J are TRBV7-3 and TRBJ2-3; the D call may be TRBD1 or TRBD2 (5 bases each). V was shortened by 1 base and J by 4 bases, with 21 bases between the two germline ends. Germline values: CDR1 SGHTA, CDR2 FQGTGA. This CDR3 is 18 amino acids long. The CDR3 DNA reads as TGTGCCAGCAGCTTAAGGATTAGGGCTAGCCGAGGGGCAGATACGCAGTATTTT. Its protein is CASSLRIRASRGADTQYF.

The rearrangement links TRBV28 to TRBJ2-5; D gene unclear. Between the trimmed V and J ends, which lost 5 bases and 5 bases, there was a span of 18 bases. The CDR3 is made up of 15 amino acids. Germline-derived CDR1 and CDR2 are MDHEN and SYDVKM. CDR3 DNA sequence: TGTGCCAGCAGTACTACCCGGGTCATAGGGGAGACCCAGTACTTC. It yields the protein CASSTTRVIGETQYF.